Described below is a single T cell receptor beta chain sequence and its context. The sample belongs to a study of CD8+ T cells in alopecia areata. As for the study in general: The tofacitinib course ran for 6 to 18 months and was followed by 6 months off drug.

Treatment of the sample: oral pan-JAK inhibitor, 5-10 mg twice daily. Specimens obtained from alopecia areata patients comprised lesional scalp punch biopsies and peripheral blood. Sorting from PBMCs produced CD4+ and CD8+ T cells. RNA was isolated and reverse transcribed to cDNA, the sequencing template. Method: immunoSEQ multiplex PCR; TCRdb's copy keeps in-frame clones and lacks some. The top ten clones hold approximately 29% of a sample with 110,000 or so clones, 58% of them seen once. This sample comprised CD8+ T cells sorted from blood, obtained at week 4, from a patient treated with tofacitinib. The receptor's source is a human donor with alopecia areata.

CDR3 in amino acids: CASSAQGYYEQYF. DNA for the CDR3: TGTGCCAGCAGTGCACAGGGTTACTACGAGCAGTACTTC. The rearrangement uses TRBV27 and TRBJ2-7; tentative D call: TRBD1 (6 bases). CDR3 length: 13 amino acids. The V and J ends lost 5 bases and 3 bases respectively, with 11 bases between them. CDR1 is MNHEY, CDR2 SMNVEV, per germline (reference sequence).